This record concerns one T cell receptor (beta chain) sequence. Its antigen is currently unknown. These data come from a study of T cells after posttransplantation cyclophosphamide. Findings of the study overall: TRB overlap between skin or GI tissue T cells and blood was limited. After PTCy, TRB diversity resembled that of CNI/methotrexate controls. Later blood repertoires were often dominated by clones from the donor CD8+ memory compartment.

The CDR3 spans 14 residues. V trimming: 10 bases; J trimming: 8 bases; junction bases outside the gene matches: 13. Germline lookup yields CDR1 MGHDK and CDR2 SYGVNS. Generated by immunoSEQ multiplex PCR, the TCRdb table keeps only in-frame clones and is missing some. The sample consists of tens of thousands of clones, around 93% of them appearing once. Peripheral blood was collected from the related graft donor on the marrow donation day. The specimen was PBMCs. This chain links TRBV25-1 with TRBJ2-1; 8 bases line up with TRBD2. The origin of this receptor is a woman aged 25 to 39 in good health and a related stem cell transplant donor. The CDR3 region has the DNA TGTGCCACCTCCAGGCGGGGGGCCGCCGATGAGCAGTTCTTC. Its translation: CATSRRGAADEQFF.